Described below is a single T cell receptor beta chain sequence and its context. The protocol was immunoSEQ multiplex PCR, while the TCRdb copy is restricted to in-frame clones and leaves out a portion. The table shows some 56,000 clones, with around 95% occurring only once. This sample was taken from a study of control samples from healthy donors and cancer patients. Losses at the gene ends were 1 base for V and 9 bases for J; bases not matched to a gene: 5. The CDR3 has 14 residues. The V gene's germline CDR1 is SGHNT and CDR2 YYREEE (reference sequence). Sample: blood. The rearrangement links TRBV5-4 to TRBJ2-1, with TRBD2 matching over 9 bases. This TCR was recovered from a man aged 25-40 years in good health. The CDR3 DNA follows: TGTGCCAGCAGCTTGAATAGCGGGAGTGTTGAGCAGTTCTTC. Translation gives CASSLNSGSVEQFF.